This T cell receptor (beta chain) was found in a study of Graves' ophthalmopathy and Graves' hyperthyroidism. Amplified material comprised TCR beta CDR3 regions derived from RNA transcripts. First-round RT-PCR with HTBI primers preceded a second-round multiplex PCR. TCRdb called the multiplex PCR reads again in MiXCR, with one record for every CDR3 protein. The table records over a million distinct CDR3 sequences, less than 45% of them present only once. In regard to this clonotype: Its antigen is still unknown.

Whole-study findings and limits: Blood also harbored most expanded thyroid clonotypes above 0.001 frequency.

Germline CDR1 is MNHNY and CDR2 is SVGAGI (reference sequence). Deletions cut 6 bases from V and 7 bases from J, with 15 bases between. The CDR3 is 14 amino acids. The sequence came from an adult man with Graves' hyperthyroidism. The sample comprised peripheral blood or thyroid tissue (not recorded which). The gene calls are TRBV6-6 and TRBJ1-4; TRBD1 is a possible D gene (6 bases). The CDR3 here is CASSTRGPGEKLFF. The CDR3 DNA is TGTGCCAGCAGCACCAGGGGTCCAGGTGAAAAACTGTTTTTT.